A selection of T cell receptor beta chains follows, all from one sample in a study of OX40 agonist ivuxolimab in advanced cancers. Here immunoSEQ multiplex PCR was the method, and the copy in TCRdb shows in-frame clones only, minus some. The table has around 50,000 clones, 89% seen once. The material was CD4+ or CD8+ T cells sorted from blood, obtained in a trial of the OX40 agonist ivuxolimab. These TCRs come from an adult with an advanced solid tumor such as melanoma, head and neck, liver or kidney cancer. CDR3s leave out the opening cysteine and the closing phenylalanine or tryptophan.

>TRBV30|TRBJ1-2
AWSDYGYGYT
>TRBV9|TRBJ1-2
ASSGYRDRQYGYT
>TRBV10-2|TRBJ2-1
ASSEHRDIEEQF
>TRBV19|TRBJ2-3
ASSIWREKTDTQY
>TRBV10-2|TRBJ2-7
ASRRALSYEQY
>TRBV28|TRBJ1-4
ASRLRRDKVWEKLF
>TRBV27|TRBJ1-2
ASSLSIGYGYT
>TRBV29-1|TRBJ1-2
SVEGRATYGYT
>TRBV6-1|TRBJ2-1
ASSEIRLTSYNEQF
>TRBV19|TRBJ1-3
ASSIVGQGRGNTIY
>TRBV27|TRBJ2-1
ASTPGAGSYNEQF
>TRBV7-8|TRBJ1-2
AIGQLNYGYT
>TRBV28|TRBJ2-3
ASCLNIRDTQY
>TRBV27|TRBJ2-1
ASSALPTLPYNEQF
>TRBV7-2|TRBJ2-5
ASSLVVGGRETQY
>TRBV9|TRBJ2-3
ASSVVGGPTTDTQY
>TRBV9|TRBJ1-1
ASSVAGSGAVTEAF
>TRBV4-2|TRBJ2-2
ASSQDKWGAGELF
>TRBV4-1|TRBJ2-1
ASSRSGLAGHNEQF
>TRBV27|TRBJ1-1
ASSLLSTGGSTEAF
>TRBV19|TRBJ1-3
ASIQGAGGNTIY
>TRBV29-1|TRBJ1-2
SVARTGYGYT
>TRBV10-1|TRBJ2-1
ASSVRTKGDNEQF
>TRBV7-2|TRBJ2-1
ASSLTSYNEQF
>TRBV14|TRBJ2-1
ASSGASGSYNEQF
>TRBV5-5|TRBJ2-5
ASNPTAQETQY
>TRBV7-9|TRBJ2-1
ASSSGLEQF
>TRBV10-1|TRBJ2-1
ASSESRAGGHEQF
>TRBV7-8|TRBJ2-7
ASREGTGGEQY
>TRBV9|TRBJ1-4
ASSVGGATNEKLF
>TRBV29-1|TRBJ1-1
SVLKWGAVNTEAF
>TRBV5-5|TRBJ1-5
ASSAWTGTINQPQH
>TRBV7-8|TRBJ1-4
ASSWGTAYNEKLF
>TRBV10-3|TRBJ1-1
AISESTVDTEAF
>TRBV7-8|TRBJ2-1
ASSSGGRGNEQF
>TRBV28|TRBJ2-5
ASSFDSWETQY
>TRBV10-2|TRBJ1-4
ASKGATNEKLF
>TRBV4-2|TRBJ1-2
ASSHRGTGANYGYT
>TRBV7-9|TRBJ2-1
ASSLDGHNGGINEQF
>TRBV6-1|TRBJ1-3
ASPRGNTIY
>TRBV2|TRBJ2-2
ASSESTGELF